Listed below are T cell receptor beta chains from one sample, sequenced in a study of regulatory T cells in long-lasting Graves disease. TCRdb ran MiXCR on the multiplex PCR reads and lists one entry per CDR3 protein. The table has 420,000 or so distinct CDR3 sequences, around 17% seen once. The same sample was also studied in work on T cells in Graves' hyperthyroidism and ophthalmopathy.

Sequenced here: peripheral blood mononuclear cells (PBMCs), sampled at new diagnosis, from a patient treated with antithyroid drugs. Receptors originate from a woman younger than 30 with Graves disease. Each CDR3 is given with its conserved first and last residue. The D gene is left open where the match is weak. Rows give clone size only sometimes, using once, few, many, or a class for an expanded clone.

V gene	clone size	J gene	D gene	CDR3 protein	CDR3 DNA
TRBV28	many	TRBJ2-1	TRBD2	CASSPRVAGGSYNEQFF	TGTGCCAGCAGTCCCCGGGTAGCGGGAGGGTCCTACAATGAGCAGTTCTTC
TRBV6-2/TRBV6-3	-	TRBJ2-7	-	CASRPPGSGGYEQYF	TGTGCCAGCAGACCCCCGGGTAGCGGAGGCTACGAGCAGTACTTC
TRBV27	many	TRBJ2-7	-	CASSLGNFLANVGEQYF	TGTGCCAGCAGTTTAGGGAACTTTTTAGCCAACGTAGGCGAGCAGTACTTC
TRBV20-1	few	TRBJ2-7	-	CSARVTPEQYF	TGCAGTGCTAGAGTCACCCCCGAGCAGTACTTC
TRBV14	once	TRBJ1-3	-	CASSLDTKSTIYF	TGTGCCAGCAGCCTCGACACGAAGAGCACCATATATTTT
TRBV5-8	-	TRBJ2-7	-	CASSLGGPGYEQYF	TGTGCCAGCAGCTTGGGGGGTCCGGGGTACGAGCAGTACTTC
TRBV3-1	few	TRBJ2-4	-	CASSQVWVGAKNIQYF	TGTGCCAGCAGCCAAGTATGGGTTGGAGCCAAAAACATTCAGTACTTC
TRBV29-1	-	TRBJ1-2	TRBD1	CSVPRQGISYGYTF	TGCAGCGTTCCCCGACAGGGTATCTCCTATGGCTACACCTTC
TRBV30	many	TRBJ2-5	TRBD1	CAWSVGQGIETQYF	TGTGCCTGGAGTGTCGGACAGGGTATAGAGACCCAGTACTTC
TRBV2	many	TRBJ2-7	TRBD2	CASSELAGGYYEQYF	TGTGCCAGCAGTGAACTAGCGGGAGGATATTACGAGCAGTACTTC
TRBV12-3/TRBV12-4	many	TRBJ2-7	TRBD2	CASSPMGGRVYEQYF	TGTGCCAGCAGCCCCATGGGAGGGAGAGTCTACGAGCAGTACTTC
TRBV6-5	-	TRBJ2-5	-	CASSYSMLGGETQYF	TGTGCCAGCAGTTACTCGATGTTAGGGGGAGAGACCCAGTACTTC
TRBV27	many	TRBJ1-1	-	CASSLSSVSLNTEAFF	TGTGCCAGCAGTTTATCGAGCGTTTCTCTGAACACTGAAGCTTTCTTT
TRBV9	few	TRBJ2-3	TRBD2	CASSARLAGTFGTDTQYF	TGTGCCAGCAGCGCTCGACTAGCGGGAACCTTCGGGACAGATACGCAGTATTTT
TRBV3-1	many	TRBJ2-3	-	CASSQERQATDTQYF	TGTGCCAGCAGCCAAGAAAGACAAGCCACAGATACGCAGTATTTT
TRBV4-1	many	TRBJ2-6	-	CASSLISGANVLTF	TGTGCCAGCAGTTTGATCTCTGGGGCCAACGTCCTGACTTTC
TRBV12-3/TRBV12-4	once	TRBJ2-7	-	CASSTGPRTYEQYF	TGTGCCAGCAGTACGGGACCGAGAACCTACGAGCAGTACTTC
TRBV15	many	TRBJ1-1	TRBD1	CATSWDRNTEAFF	TGTGCCACCAGCTGGGACAGGAACACTGAAGCTTTCTTT
TRBV6-2/TRBV6-3	few	TRBJ1-2	-	CASSQKAGPNYGYTF	TGTGCCAGCAGTCAAAAAGCCGGACCCAACTATGGCTACACCTTC
TRBV6-5	-	TRBJ2-2	TRBD1	CASSLQGADAGELFF	TGTGCCAGCAGTTTACAGGGGGCCGACGCCGGGGAGCTGTTTTTT
TRBV7-9	many	TRBJ2-3	TRBD1	CASSDGTGEVTDTQYF	TGTGCCAGCAGCGACGGGACAGGAGAAGTCACAGATACGCAGTATTTT
TRBV7-2	-	TRBJ2-1	-	CASSLVRRDNEQFF	TGTGCCAGCAGCTTAGTTAGGAGGGACAATGAGCAGTTCTTC
TRBV30	-	TRBJ2-7	-	CAWSGPQGMGYEQYF	TGTGCCTGGAGTGGACCTCAGGGAATGGGCTACGAGCAGTACTTC
TRBV6-1	-	TRBJ2-2	TRBD2	CAREGREGWTGELFF	TGTGCCCGTGAGGGGCGGGAGGGATGGACCGGGGAGCTGTTTTTT
TRBV5-1	many	TRBJ2-3	-	CASSLALATDTQYF	TGCGCCAGCAGCTTGGCTCTAGCCACAGATACGCAGTATTTT
TRBV5-1	many	TRBJ2-7	TRBD1	CASSLGTGAQVYEQYF	TGCGCCAGCAGCTTAGGTACAGGGGCACAGGTCTACGAGCAGTACTTC
TRBV11-1	many	TRBJ1-1	-	CASSLMSSDTEAFF	TGTGCCAGCAGCTTAATGAGCTCTGACACTGAAGCTTTCTTT
TRBV18	many	TRBJ2-3	TRBD1	CASSRDRGETDTQYF	TGTGCCAGCTCACGGGACAGGGGCGAAACAGATACGCAGTATTTT
TRBV7-3	-	TRBJ2-1	-	CASSPQAGVEQFF	TGTGCCAGCAGCCCTCAGGCAGGGGTTGAGCAGTTCTTC